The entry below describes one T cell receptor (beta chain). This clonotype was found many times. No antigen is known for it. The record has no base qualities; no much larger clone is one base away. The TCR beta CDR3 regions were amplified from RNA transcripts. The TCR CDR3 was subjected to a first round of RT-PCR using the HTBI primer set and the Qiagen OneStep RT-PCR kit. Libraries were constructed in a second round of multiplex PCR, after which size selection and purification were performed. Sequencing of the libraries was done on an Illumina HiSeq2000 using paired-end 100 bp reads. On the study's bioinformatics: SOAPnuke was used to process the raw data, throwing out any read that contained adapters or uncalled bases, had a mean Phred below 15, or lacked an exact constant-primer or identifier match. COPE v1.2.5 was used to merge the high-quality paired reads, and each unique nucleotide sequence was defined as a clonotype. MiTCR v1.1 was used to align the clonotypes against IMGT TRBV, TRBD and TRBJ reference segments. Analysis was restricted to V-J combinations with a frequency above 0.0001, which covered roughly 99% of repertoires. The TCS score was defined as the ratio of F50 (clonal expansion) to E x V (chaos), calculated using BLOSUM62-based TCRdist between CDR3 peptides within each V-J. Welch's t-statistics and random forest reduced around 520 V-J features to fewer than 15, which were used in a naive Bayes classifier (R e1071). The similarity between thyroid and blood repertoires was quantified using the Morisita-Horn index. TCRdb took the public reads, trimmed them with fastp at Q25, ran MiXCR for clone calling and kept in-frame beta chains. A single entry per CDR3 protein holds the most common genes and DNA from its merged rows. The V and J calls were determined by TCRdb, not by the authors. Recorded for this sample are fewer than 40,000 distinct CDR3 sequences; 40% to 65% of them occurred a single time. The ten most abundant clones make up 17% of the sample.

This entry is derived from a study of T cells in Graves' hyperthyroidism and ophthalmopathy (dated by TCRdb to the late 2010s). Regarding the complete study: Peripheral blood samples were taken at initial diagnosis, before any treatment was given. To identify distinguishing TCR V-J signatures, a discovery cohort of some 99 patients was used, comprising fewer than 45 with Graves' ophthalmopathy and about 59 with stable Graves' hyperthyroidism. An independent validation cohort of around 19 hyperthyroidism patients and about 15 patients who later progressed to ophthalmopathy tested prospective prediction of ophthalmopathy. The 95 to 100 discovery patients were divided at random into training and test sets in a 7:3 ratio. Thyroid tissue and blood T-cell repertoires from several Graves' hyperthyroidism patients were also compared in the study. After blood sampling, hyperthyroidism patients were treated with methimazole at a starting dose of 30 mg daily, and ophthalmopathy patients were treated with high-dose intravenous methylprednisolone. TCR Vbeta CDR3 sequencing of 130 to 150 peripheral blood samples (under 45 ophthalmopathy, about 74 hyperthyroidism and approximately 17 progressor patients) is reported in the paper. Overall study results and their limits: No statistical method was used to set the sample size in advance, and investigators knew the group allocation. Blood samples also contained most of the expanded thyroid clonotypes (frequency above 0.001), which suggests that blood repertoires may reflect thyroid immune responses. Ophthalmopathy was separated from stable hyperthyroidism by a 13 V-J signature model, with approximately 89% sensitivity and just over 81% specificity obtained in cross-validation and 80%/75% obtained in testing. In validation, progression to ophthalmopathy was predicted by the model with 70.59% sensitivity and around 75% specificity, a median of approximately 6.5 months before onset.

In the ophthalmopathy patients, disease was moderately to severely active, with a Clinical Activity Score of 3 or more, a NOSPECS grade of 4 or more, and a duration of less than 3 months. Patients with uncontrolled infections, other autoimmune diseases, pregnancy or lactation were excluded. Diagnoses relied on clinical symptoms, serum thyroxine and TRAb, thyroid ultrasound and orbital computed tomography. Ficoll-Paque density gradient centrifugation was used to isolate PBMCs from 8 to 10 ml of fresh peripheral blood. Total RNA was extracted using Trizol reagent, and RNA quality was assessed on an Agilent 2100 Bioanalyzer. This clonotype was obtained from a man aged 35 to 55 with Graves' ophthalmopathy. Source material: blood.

The CDR3 is CATSRGPAEGYTF. The nucleotide sequence reads as follows: TGTGCCACCAGCAGGGGACCGGCTGAGGGCTACACCTTC. This sequence uses TRBV15 and TRBJ1-2; matching of 5 bases hints at TRBD1 as the D gene. The trim is 3 bases for V and 8 bases for J, with a gap of 13 bases between the germline ends. The germline V gene (reference sequence) provides CDR1 LNHNV and CDR2 YYDKDF. Including cysteine and phenylalanine, the CDR3 has 13 amino acids. The only DNA kept is the CDR3, 39 bases in frame from the first base.